The 15 T cell receptor beta chains given below trace back to one sample, sequenced in a study of CD8 T cells in ankylosing spondylitis. TCRdb itself ran the 5' RACE reads through MiXCR, one entry per CDR3 protein. The sample has approximately 340,000 distinct CDR3 sequences, roughly 14% seen once. Source material: blood, either unsorted or a sorted T cell fraction (not recorded which). Receptor source: a male donor with ankylosing spondylitis or in good health (not recorded which).

This clonotype was counted many times. The chain recombines TRBV4-2 with TRBJ1-2, with D possibly being TRBD1 (5 bases). Per the germline V gene, CDR1 is LGHNA and CDR2 is YNFKEQ. V was trimmed by 1 base and J by 4 bases, leaving 10 bases between them. This CDR3 comprises 14 residues. CDR3 sequence (DNA): TGTGCCAGCAGCCAAGCAGGGCTCGGCTATGGCTACACCTTC. Encoded protein: CASSQAGLGYGYTF.

The gene calls are TRBV20-1 and TRBJ2-1; 8 bases are shared with TRBD2. Germline CDR1 is DFQATT and CDR2 is SNEGSKA (reference sequence). This CDR3 region has 16 residues. The CDR3 sequence: CSGSLGAGEPYNEQFF. CDR3 sequence (DNA): TGCAGCGGTTCGCTGGGAGCGGGAGAACCCTACAATGAGCAGTTCTTC.

This clonotype showed up just a few times. The CDR3 here is CASRRPRTEKNTEAFF. DNA of the CDR3: TGTGCCAGCAGACGACCTAGGACAGAAAAGAACACTGAAGCTTTCTTT. V usage is TRBV6-2 or TRBV6-3 and J usage is TRBJ1-1; D may be TRBD1 (6 bases). Trimming stripped 6 bases from V and 1 base from J, with 18 bases between. Germline V gene lookup returns CDR1 MNHEY and CDR2 SVGEGT. This CDR3 has 16 amino acids.

This clonotype showed up just a few times. The genes are TRBV6-5 and TRBJ2-7, with a weak D call TRBD2 (6 bases). The V and J ends lost 2 bases and 8 bases respectively, with 13 bases between them. The CDR3 covers 13 residues. CDR1 is MNHEY, CDR2 SVGAGI, per germline. This CDR3 reads CASSYGRTTQQYF. Here the CDR3 DNA reads TGTGCCAGCAGTTACGGCCGGACTACCCAGCAGTACTTC.

This clonotype has a count of ten or more. The chain uses TRBV5-1 and TRBJ2-1; the match to TRBD2 covers 14 bases. This CDR3 contains 16 residues. CDR1 and CDR2 from the germline V gene are SGHRS and YFSETQ. V lost 0 bases, J lost 7 bases, and 3 bases stayed unmatched. CDR3 protein: CASSLETSGGGNEQFF. CDR3 in DNA: TGCGCCAGCAGCTTGGAGACTAGCGGGGGGGGGAATGAGCAGTTCTTC.

The chain uses TRBV6-1 and TRBJ1-1; TRBD1 aligns across 7 bases. With V trimmed by 6 bases and J by 5 bases, 6 bases remained unmatched. CDR1 and CDR2 (germline): MNHNS, SASEGT. The CDR3 totals 13 residues. CDR3 amino acids: CASRRDSGTEAFF. The CDR3 DNA is TGTGCCAGCAGAAGGGACAGCGGGACTGAAGCTTTCTTT.

This clonotype was observed a handful of times. The rearrangement joins TRBV6-1 to TRBJ2-3, with TRBD2 matching 11 bases. The CDR3 has 17 residues. V was clipped by 5 bases and J by 3 bases; unmatched bases: 10. Germline V CDR1 and CDR2: MNHNS, SASEGT. The CDR3 loop is CASSPSRGLAGTDTQYF. The CDR3 bases are TGTGCCAGCAGTCCGTCCCGTGGACTAGCGGGTACAGATACGCAGTATTTT.

This clonotype was recorded once. The V and J genes are TRBV12-3 or TRBV12-4 and TRBJ2-1; 8 positions agree with TRBD1. The V segment lost 6 bases and the J segment 1 base; nucleotides outside the gene matches: 2. This CDR3 contains 14 residues. CDR3 DNA sequence: TGTGCCAGCAGCCGGGACAGGTCCTACAATGAGCAGTTCTTC. Residues: CASSRDRSYNEQFF.

This clonotype was seen only a few times. CDR3 DNA: TGTGCCAGCAGTTTTGGGCAGGTCCGGCCCGATACGCAGTATTTT. As protein: CASSFGQVRPDTQYF. This rearrangement joins TRBV27 to TRBJ2-3; D not certain. Trimming removed 3 bases at V and 6 bases at J, with 16 bases between. The length of the CDR3 is 15 residues. Germline V lookup: CDR1 MNHEY, CDR2 SMNVEV (reference sequence).

This sequence joins TRBV10-2 and TRBJ2-2, with D uncertain. CDR1 WSHSY and CDR2 SAAADI come from the germline V gene. The length of the CDR3 is 13 residues. V dropped 6 bases and J dropped 7 bases, with 12 bases sitting between them. As DNA, the CDR3 is TGCGCCAGCAGCGAGCACGGACGCGGGGAGCTGTTTTTT. Its translation is CASSEHGRGELFF.

The chain employs TRBV5-1 and TRBJ2-5; TRBD2 matches 10 bases. The germline gives CDR1 SGHRS, CDR2 YFSETQ. The CDR3 is 15 amino acids. V was clipped by 7 bases and J by 1 base; unmatched bases: 7. CDR3 loop: CASGPVAGGQETQYF. In nucleotides, the CDR3 is TGCGCCAGCGGCCCTGTAGCGGGGGGCCAAGAGACCCAGTACTTC.

The rearrangement joins TRBV19 to TRBJ2-7; D is unclear. Germline V lookup: CDR1 LNHDA, CDR2 SQIVND (reference sequence). V lost 5 bases and J 3 bases, leaving 8 bases between the germline ends. There are 12 residues in the CDR3. The CDR3 loop reads CASSGVRYEQYF. The DNA of the CDR3 is TGTGCCAGTAGTGGGGTGCGCTACGAGCAGTACTTC.

This clonotype has a count of ten or more. J is TRBJ1-4 and V is TRBV5-5, with 9 nucleotides matching TRBD1. Germline V gives CDR1 SGHKS, CDR2 YYEKEE (reference sequence). Trimming removed 4 bases from V and 8 bases from J; junction bases left unmatched: 12. The CDR3 consists of 16 residues. The CDR3, as DNA: TGTGCCAGCAGCCGTACCCCGGGACAGGGATCCGAAAAACTGTTTTTT. Translation gives CASSRTPGQGSEKLFF. The whole variable domain, remainder taken from reference TRBV5-5 and TRBJ1-4, is DAGVTQSPTHLIKTRGQQVTLRCSPISGHKSVSWYQQVLGQGPQFIFQYYEKEERGRGNFPDRFSARQFPNYSSELNVNALLLGDSALYLCASSRTPGQGSEKLFFGSGTQLSVL.

The CDR3 sequence: CASSFQGGNEQFF. As DNA, the CDR3 is TGTGCCAGCAGTTTCCAGGGAGGGAATGAGCAGTTCTTC. This chain links TRBV12-3 or TRBV12-4 with TRBJ2-1, with 7 nucleotides matching TRBD2. This CDR3 has 13 residues. The J segment lost 7 bases and the V segment lost 3 bases, leaving 3 bases of the junction unmatched.

This clonotype was recorded once. The chain carries TRBV9 and TRBJ2-5, with D hard to call. This CDR3 spans 15 amino acids. Germline V CDR1 and CDR2: SGDLS, YYNGEE. V lost 0 bases and J 2 bases, leaving 11 bases between the germline ends. In DNA form, the CDR3 reads TGTGCCAGCAGCGTAGGGACCGAGAATCAAGAGACCCAGTACTTC. Translated, it gives CASSVGTENQETQYF.